This T cell receptor (beta chain) appears in the sequencing data of a study of PD-1 blockade in mismatch repair-deficient tumors. Study context: Patients had approximately 11 mismatch repair-deficient cancer types and were previously treated and progressing.

Generated by immunoSEQ multiplex PCR, the TCRdb table keeps only in-frame clones and is missing some. The sample comprises more than 95,000 clones, about 88% of which are singletons, and about 13% rests with the top ten. Remarks on this clone: The junction shows a germline mismatch at one end, possibly a read error.

Per germline, CDR1 LGHNA and CDR2 YSLEER. The CDR3 length is 13 residues. The genes are TRBV4-3 and TRBJ1-2, with unresolved D. The receptor was derived from an adult with mismatch repair-deficient cancer. Sequenced here: peripheral blood, sampled 44 weeks after starting pembrolizumab. Here the CDR3 reads CASSQGMDSYSSF. CDR3 DNA sequence: TGCGCCAGCAGCCAAGGCATGGACTCGTATAGTTCCTTC.